These 29 T cell receptor beta chains came from one sample sequenced in a study of a mutant IDH1 vaccine in newly diagnosed glioma (dated by TCRdb to 2020 to 2023). The method was the immunoSEQ multiplex PCR assay. TCRdb obtained this table from immuneACCESS and retained in-frame rearrangements with V and J assigned. These tables miss some clones; where compared with another copy, unresolved V genes account for less than half of the shortfall, and the remainder is unexplained. A total of 60,000 to 75,000 clones appear in this sample, around 83% of them only once. 4.6% of the sample rests with the top ten. What this sample's time point label stands for: baseline, week 1 (first vaccination visit). The label giving this sample's treatment or condition can be read as: pre-vaccination baseline after standard-of-care therapy. The input for sequencing was peripheral blood mononuclear cells (PBMCs), taken from a glioma patient treated with radiotherapy, temozolomide or both. Source of these receptors: a woman aged 18-30 years with glioma. Some clones in this sample may be carry-over from other donors' samples.

This clone showed up just a few times. The chain is built from TRBV10-3 and TRBJ1-2; D perhaps matches TRBD1 (6 bases). The V gene lost 6 bases and the J gene lost 13 bases, with 18 bases spanning the gap. The CDR3 consists of 12 residues. CDR1 and CDR2 (germline): ENHRY, SYGVKD. CDR3 sequence reads: CAIRDRLGDTTF. The CDR3 DNA reads as TGTGCCATCAGGGATCGTTTAGGGGACACCACCTTC.

This clone appeared a few times. The rearrangement uses TRBV7-9 and TRBJ1-2; 8 positions match TRBD1. This CDR3 has 12 residues. Germline V gene data show CDR1 as SEHNR and CDR2 as FQNEAQ (reference sequence). The V segment lost 3 bases and the J segment 8 bases; nucleotides outside the gene matches: 2. The CDR3 nucleotides read TGTGCCAGCAGCTTGGGACAGGCCGGCTACACCTTC. It codes for CASSLGQAGYTF.

This clone has a handful of counts. The V gene is TRBV6-6, the J gene TRBJ1-2; D not resolved. V shed 5 bases and J shed 1 base, with 8 bases lying between them. CDR1 MNHNY and CDR2 SVGAGI come from the germline V gene (reference sequence). This CDR3 comprises 13 residues. The CDR3: CASSRTLNYGYTF. CDR3 sequence (DNA): TGTGCCAGCAGTCGGACGCTTAACTATGGCTACACCTTC.

The CDR3 here is CASSHEGAYGYTF. CDR3 sequence (DNA): TGTGCCAGTTCTCATGAGGGGGCCTATGGCTACACCTTC. The J gene is TRBJ1-2, the V gene TRBV5-6, with TRBD1 matching 7 bases. The V gene's germline CDR1 is SGHDT and CDR2 YYEEEE. The CDR3 is 13 residues long. V shed 8 bases and J 4 bases; nucleotides not matched to a gene: 8.

The chain employs TRBV7-9 and TRBJ1-2; D ambiguous. The CDR3 totals 14 residues. V gave up 7 bases and J gave up 5 bases, with 17 bases separating them. Germline V gene lookup returns CDR1 SEHNR and CDR2 FQNEAQ (reference sequence). The CDR3 spells CASTRAGAGYGYTF. DNA for the CDR3: TGTGCCAGCACAAGAGCGGGCGCTGGGTATGGCTACACCTTC.

The chain couples TRBV6-6 to TRBJ1-2; D might be TRBD1 (5 bases). V lost 3 bases and J 8 bases, leaving 19 bases between the germline ends. This CDR3 has 15 amino acids. Germline-derived CDR1 and CDR2 are MNHNY and SVGAGI (reference sequence). The CDR3 here is CASSYYTGAMGGYTF. The CDR3 coding sequence is TGTGCCAGCAGTTATTATACAGGAGCTATGGGAGGCTACACCTTC.

This rearrangement joins TRBV11-1 to TRBJ2-3; D call uncertain. The CDR3 extends over 17 amino acids. Germline-derived CDR1 and CDR2 are SGHAT and FQDESV (reference sequence). V was clipped by 5 bases and J by 2 bases, with 20 bases between them. The CDR3 is CASSPFDWGFNTDTQYF. CDR3 bases: TGTGCCAGCAGCCCGTTCGATTGGGGATTCAACACAGATACGCAGTATTTT.

The chain recombines TRBV5-3 with TRBJ2-6; the D gene is possibly TRBD2 (6 bases). TRBV5-3 is treated as an ORF (open reading frame) with a function not yet certain. Deletions cut 7 bases from V and 1 base from J, with 18 bases between. The CDR3 is 17 residues long. CDR3 loop: CARFMVGLPSGANVLTF. CDR3 in DNA: TGTGCCAGATTTATGGTGGGACTGCCATCTGGGGCCAACGTCCTGACTTTC.

This clone was seen once. The chain joins TRBV10-3 to TRBJ2-1; D assignment may be TRBD1 or TRBD2 (5 bases each). The CDR3 contains 15 residues. Germline V lookup: CDR1 ENHRY, CDR2 SYGVKD. With 5 bases removed from V and 3 bases from J, the gap between germline ends came to 14 bases. CDR3 amino acids: CAISSGDLFYNEQFF. DNA for the CDR3: TGTGCCATCAGTTCCGGGGACCTCTTCTACAATGAGCAGTTCTTC.

This clone was seen just once. V gene TRBV27 combines with J gene TRBJ2-7; D is ambiguous. The CDR3 sequence is 17 residues long. Trimming left V 3 bases short and J 0 bases short, with 18 bases between. Germline loops: CDR1 MNHEY, CDR2 SMNVEV (reference sequence). CDR3 sequence reads: CASSFRQAQKGSYEQYF. DNA of the CDR3: TGTGCCAGCAGTTTTCGCCAGGCACAGAAGGGCTCCTACGAGCAGTACTTC.

The chain combines TRBV29-1 with TRBJ1-3; TRBD1 aligns across 9 bases. CDR1 and CDR2 from the germline V gene are SQVTM and ANQGSEA. Losses at the gene ends were 5 bases for V and 0 bases for J; bases not matched to a gene: 5. The CDR3 is 15 residues long. The CDR3 region is CSVTTGGVSGNTIYF. The CDR3 DNA reads as TGCAGCGTTACGACAGGGGGGGTCTCTGGAAACACCATATATTTT.

This chain links TRBV4-1 with TRBJ2-1; D unclear. The V gene lost 3 bases and the J gene lost 9 bases, with 18 bases spanning the gap. The CDR3 runs to 15 residues. Germline CDR1 reads MGHRA; CDR2 reads YSYEKL. In nucleotides, the CDR3 is TGCGCCAGCAGCCACCCTTCCGAGGTCGTCATTGAGCAGTTCTTC. It codes for CASSHPSEVVIEQFF.

The J gene is TRBJ2-5, the V gene TRBV19; TRBD2 matches at 7 bases. The CDR3 has 14 amino acids. The germline CDR1 and CDR2 sequences are LNHDA and SQIVND (reference sequence). The V gene end was trimmed by 6 bases and the J gene end by 3 bases; junction bases not matched to a gene: 7. The CDR3 DNA sequence: TGTGCCAGTAGATCTAGCGGAGAGAAAGAGACCCAGTACTTC. Its protein is CASRSSGEKETQYF. The whole variable domain, remainder taken from reference TRBV19 and TRBJ2-5, is DGGITQSPKYLFRKEGQNVTLSCEQNLNHDAMYWYRQDPGQGLRLIYYSQIVNDFQKGDIAEGYSVSREKKESFPLTVTSAQKNPTAFYLCASRSSGEKETQYFGPGTRLLVL.

J is TRBJ2-7 and V is TRBV6-1, with D uncertain. Germline V gives CDR1 MNHNS, CDR2 SASEGT. CDR3 length equals 10 residues. The V end was cut by 4 bases, the J end by 6 bases, with 4 bases between. CDR3 DNA sequence: TGTGCCAGCAGTGTATCCGAGCAGTACTTC. As protein: CASSVSEQYF.

This clone is a singleton in its sample. This chain links TRBV6-5 with TRBJ2-5; 7 positions match TRBD1. Germline V gene data show CDR1 as MNHEY and CDR2 as SVGAGI. V shed 4 bases and J 6 bases; nucleotides not matched to a gene: 8. This CDR3 is built from 14 residues. CDR3 sequence reads: CASSSLGGGKTQYF. The DNA for the CDR3 is TGTGCCAGCAGTTCGTTAGGGGGCGGAAAGACCCAGTACTTC.

The chain carries TRBV5-1 and TRBJ2-2; 12 nucleotides agree with TRBD2. The CDR3 has 17 amino acids. Germline lookup yields CDR1 SGHRS and CDR2 YFSETQ. V was pared by 2 bases and J by 0 bases, with 2 bases of the junction left unmatched. The CDR3: CASSFRTSGANTGELFF. The CDR3 nucleotides are TGCGCCAGCAGCTTTCGGACTAGCGGGGCGAACACCGGGGAGCTGTTTTTT. Variable domain in full (rest from reference TRBV5-1 and TRBJ2-2): KAGVTQTPRYLIKTRGQQVTLSCSPISGHRSVSWYQQTPGQGLQFLFEYFSETQRNKGNFPGRFSGRQFSNSRSEMNVSTLELGDSALYLCASSFRTSGANTGELFFGEGSRLTVL.

This rearrangement joins TRBV30 to TRBJ1-1, with 12 bases fitting TRBD1. J gave up 2 bases and V 4 bases, and 26 bases lay outside the gene matches. Per the germline V gene, CDR1 is GTSNPN and CDR2 is SVGIG (reference sequence). The CDR3 covers 22 residues. The CDR3 is CAWIRRKGTGGMGGHFNTEAFF. In DNA form, the CDR3 reads TGTGCCTGGATTCGCCGTAAAGGGACAGGGGGCATGGGAGGACACTTCAACACTGAAGCTTTCTTT. Together with reference TRBV30 and TRBJ1-1, the CDR3 gives the full variable domain: SQTIHQWPATLVQPVGSPLSLECTVEGTSNPNLYWYRQAAGRGLQLLFYSVGIGQISSEVPQNLSASRPQDRQFILSSKKLLLSDSGFYLCAWIRRKGTGGMGGHFNTEAFFGQGTRLTVV.

V usage is TRBV6-4 and J usage is TRBJ1-5, with D perhaps TRBD1 (5 bases). Per the germline V gene, CDR1 is MRHNA and CDR2 is SNTAGT. Trimming removed 5 bases from V and 6 bases from J, with 11 bases in between. There are 13 residues in the CDR3. CDR3 amino acids: CASSSGLGQPQHF. The CDR3, as DNA: TGTGCCAGCAGTTCAGGGCTGGGTCAGCCCCAGCATTTT.

V gene TRBV5-1 combines with J gene TRBJ1-2; D not resolved. From germline, CDR1 is SGHRS and CDR2 YFSETQ. This CDR3 contains 17 residues. V was pared by 3 bases and J by 2 bases, with 20 bases between. The CDR3 DNA sequence: TGCGCCAGCAGCTCCACGAGGGAGGTAGGCGGGAACTATGGCTACACCTTC. This codes for CASSSTREVGGNYGYTF. The whole variable domain, filled in from reference TRBV5-1 and TRBJ1-2, reads KAGVTQTPRYLIKTRGQQVTLSCSPISGHRSVSWYQQTPGQGLQFLFEYFSETQRNKGNFPGRFSGRQFSNSRSEMNVSTLELGDSALYLCASSSTREVGGNYGYTFGSGTRLTVV.

This rearrangement joins TRBV9 to TRBJ2-7; 8 nucleotides agree with TRBD2. CDR3 length equals 15 residues. The trim removed 0 bases at V and 2 bases at J, leaving 4 bases unmatched. Germline V gives CDR1 SGDLS, CDR2 YYNGEE. The CDR3 protein is CASSVEGTSTYEQYF. The DNA for the CDR3 is TGTGCCAGCAGCGTAGAAGGGACTAGTACCTACGAGCAGTACTTC.

The V call is TRBV6-5, the J call TRBJ2-3; D remains unclear. In germline, CDR1 is MNHEY, CDR2 SVGAGI. The CDR3 covers 13 residues. V was trimmed by 10 bases and J by 1 base, leaving 12 bases between them. CDR3 sequence (DNA): TGTGCCACTACCCTTCAGGGCACAGATACGCAGTATTTT. It specifies CATTLQGTDTQYF.

The rearrangement links TRBV6-6 to TRBJ1-1; TRBD1 matches 9 bases. The trim removed 2 bases at V and 5 bases at J, leaving 3 bases unmatched. CDR1 is MNHNY, CDR2 SVGAGI, per germline (reference sequence). This CDR3 region has 14 residues. CDR3 nucleotides: TGTGCCAGCAGTTACCAAGACAGGGGGACTGAAGCTTTCTTT. Translating it yields CASSYQDRGTEAFF.

This chain connects TRBV19 to TRBJ2-7; D is uncertain. The germline gives CDR1 LNHDA, CDR2 SQIVND (reference sequence). The V and J ends lost 3 bases and 0 bases respectively, with 6 bases between them. The CDR3 loop spans 13 amino acids. The CDR3 DNA sequence: TGTGCCAGTAGTATCGGCAGCTCCTACGAGCAGTACTTC. It translates to CASSIGSSYEQYF.

J is TRBJ1-4 and V is TRBV4-2, with D hard to call. The CDR3 totals 17 residues. CDR1 is LGHNA, CDR2 YNFKEQ, per germline. V dropped 0 bases and J dropped 4 bases, with 15 bases sitting between them. The CDR3 DNA reads as TGTGCCAGCAGCCAAGACGCTATCGGGAGGGTTAATGAAAAACTGTTTTTT. Its protein product is CASSQDAIGRVNEKLFF.

The chain joins TRBV4-2 to TRBJ2-7, with 9 bases fitting TRBD2. The CDR3 length is 14 residues. Germline V gene lookup returns CDR1 LGHNA and CDR2 YNFKEQ. V lost 5 bases and J lost 2; bases outside the gene matches: 4. The CDR3 bases are TGTGCCAGCAGCGAATTAGCGGGGGCCTACGAGCAGTACTTC. It codes for CASSELAGAYEQYF.

The chain joins TRBV19 to TRBJ2-2, with 8 positions matching TRBD2. The CDR3 extends over 15 amino acids. The trim removed 7 bases at V and 5 bases at J, leaving 9 bases unmatched. The germline gives CDR1 LNHDA, CDR2 SQIVND (reference sequence). The CDR3 DNA follows: TGTGCCAGTACCCGGGGTTCGGGGGGGACCGGGGAGCTGTTTTTT. Translated, it gives CASTRGSGGTGELFF.

V and J are TRBV18 and TRBJ2-6; the D gene is possibly TRBD1 (5 bases). The CDR3 extends over 17 amino acids. Trimming removed 3 bases from V and 0 bases from J, with 12 bases in between. The germline CDR1 and CDR2 sequences are KGHSH and LQKENI. CDR3 nucleotides: TGTGCCAGCTCACCGGACAACTCCTACTCTGGGGCCAACGTCCTGACTTTC. This translates into CASSPDNSYSGANVLTF.

The DNA for the CDR3 is TGTGCCAGCGGGCAGGGGAAATCTGGAAACACCATATATTTT. This translates into CASGQGKSGNTIYF. The genes are TRBV7-2 and TRBJ1-3; possible D gene TRBD1, 6 bases. The CDR3 length is 14 residues. V was pared by 8 bases and J by 1 base, with 12 bases between. Germline V lookup: CDR1 SGHTA, CDR2 FQGNSA.

The V gene is TRBV7-3, the J gene TRBJ2-3; no reliable D call. Germline CDR1 SGHTA, CDR2 FQGTGA. The CDR3 length is 15 residues. The V end lost 5 bases, the J end lost 0 bases, and 12 bases lay between the germline ends. DNA of the CDR3: TGTGCCAGCAGCCCCACCCCTAGGAGCACAGATACGCAGTATTTT. Encoded protein: CASSPTPRSTDTQYF.